This T cell receptor (beta chain) was identified during a study of blood T cell repertoires in COVID-19. This CDR3 is 14 amino acids long. Clones were sequenced by immunoSEQ multiplex PCR, and TCRdb holds only the in-frame ones, with some missing. The repertoire holds hundreds of thousands of clones, with about 85% as singletons. Sequencing used PBMCs or T cells enriched from blood (not recorded which). This receptor was obtained from a woman in her sixties who had recovered from COVID-19. This sequence joins TRBV21-1 and TRBJ1-5; the table's D call TRBD1 went unverified against the DNA. TRBV21-1 is flagged as a pseudogene. The CDR3 spells CASSNLTVGQPQHF. DNA of the CDR3: TGTGCCAGCAGCAATTTGACAGTGGGTCAGCCCCAGCATTTT.